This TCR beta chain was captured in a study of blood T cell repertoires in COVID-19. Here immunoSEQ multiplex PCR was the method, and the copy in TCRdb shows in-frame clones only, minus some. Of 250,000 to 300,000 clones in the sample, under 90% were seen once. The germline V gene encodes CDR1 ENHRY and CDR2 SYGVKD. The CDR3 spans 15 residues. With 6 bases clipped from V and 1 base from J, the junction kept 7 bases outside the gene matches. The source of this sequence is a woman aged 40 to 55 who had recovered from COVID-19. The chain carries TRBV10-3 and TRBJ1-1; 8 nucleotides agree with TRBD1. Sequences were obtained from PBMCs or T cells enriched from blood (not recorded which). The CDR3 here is CAIRGTGNKNTEAFF. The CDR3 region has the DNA TGTGCCATCAGGGGGACAGGAAACAAGAACACTGAAGCTTTCTTT.